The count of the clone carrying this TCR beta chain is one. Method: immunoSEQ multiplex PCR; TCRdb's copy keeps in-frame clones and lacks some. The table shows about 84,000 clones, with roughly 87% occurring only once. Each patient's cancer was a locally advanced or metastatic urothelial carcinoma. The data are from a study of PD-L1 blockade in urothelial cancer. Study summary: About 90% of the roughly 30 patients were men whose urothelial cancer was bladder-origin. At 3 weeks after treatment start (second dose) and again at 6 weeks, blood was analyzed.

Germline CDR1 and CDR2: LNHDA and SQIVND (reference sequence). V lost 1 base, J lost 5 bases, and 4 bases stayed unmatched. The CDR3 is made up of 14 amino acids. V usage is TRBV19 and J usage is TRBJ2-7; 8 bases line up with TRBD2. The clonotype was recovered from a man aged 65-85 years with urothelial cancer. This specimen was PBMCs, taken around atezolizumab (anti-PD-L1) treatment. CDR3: CASSIAGGPHEQYF. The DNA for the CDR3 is TGTGCCAGTAGTATAGCGGGAGGGCCACACGAGCAGTACTTC.